This T cell receptor (beta chain) was captured by sequencing in a study of tumor and adjacent non-tumor tissue in lung cancer. At the level of the study: Stage I to III disease affected some 11 men and roughly five women aged about 31 to 85.

V was trimmed by 3 bases and J by 8 bases, leaving 19 bases between them. This CDR3 is 14 amino acids long. Looked up from germline, CDR1 is GTSNPN and CDR2 is SVGIG (reference sequence). A modified ARM-PCR protocol with three rounds of nested PCR amplified TCRbeta. One entry per CDR3 protein results from TCRdb running MiXCR on the multiplex PCR reads. Among over 130,000 distinct CDR3 sequences listed, roughly 70% were seen once. To note about this clonotype: Its antigen is undetermined.

RNA was extracted from bulk tissue without any cell sorting. Study results and caveats: Patients with more diverse tumor TCRs had worse survival. Top 100 clones took a larger repertoire share in normal lung. TCR diversity was significantly greater in tumor than normal lung tissue.

The TCR originated in a man in his 60s with small cell lung cancer. The sample taken for sequencing was lung tumor tissue. This chain uses TRBV30 with TRBJ2-5; tentatively, D is TRBD1 or TRBD2 (5 bases each). Written as DNA, the CDR3 is TGTGCCTGGAGGGACATCGGAGTCCGGGATACCCAGTACTTC. This sequence encodes CAWRDIGVRDTQYF.